This is a list of T cell receptor beta chains from one sample in a study of T cells after yellow fever vaccination. TCRdb reanalysed the 5' RACE reads using MiXCR and keeps one entry per CDR3 protein. The repertoire includes 620,000 or so distinct CDR3 sequences, about 17% of them detected once, and roughly a sixth sits in the top ten. The sample consisted of PBMCs, taken roughly 5 days after the first yellow fever vaccination. The source of these receptors is a man aged 18 to 30 who received the YFV17D yellow fever vaccine. The CDR3 runs from the conserved cysteine through the conserved F or W. Fields, in order: clone size, D gene, V gene, CDR3 length, J gene, CDR3 protein, CDR3 DNA. A D gene is named only where the DNA matches it firmly. The size entry is marked missing in some rows and otherwise reads once, few, many or a size class.

clone_size: few; d_call: TRBD2; v_call: TRBV7-2; cdr3_length: 16; j_call: TRBJ2-1; cdr3_aa: CASSPASGGAWNEQFF; cdr3_nt: TGTGCCAGCAGCCCAGCTAGCGGGGGGGCTTGGAATGAGCAGTTCTTC
clone_size: few; d_call: TRBD1; v_call: TRBV2; cdr3_length: 14; j_call: TRBJ1-1; cdr3_aa: CASSVLEKGAKAFF; cdr3_nt: TGTGCCAGCAGTGTATTAGAGAAGGGGGCGAAAGCTTTCTTT
clone_size: few; d_call: -; v_call: TRBV9; cdr3_length: 17; j_call: TRBJ2-5; cdr3_aa: CASSPGGRLPTGVTQYF; cdr3_nt: TGTGCCAGCAGTCCTGGGGGGCGGCTGCCGACGGGCGTGACCCAGTACTTC
clone_size: -; d_call: -; v_call: TRBV4-3; cdr3_length: 15; j_call: TRBJ1-2; cdr3_aa: CASSLRTYSNYGYTF; cdr3_nt: TGCGCCAGCAGCCTACGGACGTATTCTAACTATGGCTACACCTTC
clone_size: -; d_call: -; v_call: TRBV18; cdr3_length: 14; j_call: TRBJ1-1; cdr3_aa: CASSLGQKNTEAFF; cdr3_nt: TGTGCCAGCTCATTGGGGCAAAAGAACACTGAAGCTTTCTTT
clone_size: -; d_call: TRBD1; v_call: TRBV6-5; cdr3_length: 15; j_call: TRBJ1-4; cdr3_aa: CASSYSTGVIEKLFF; cdr3_nt: TGTGCCAGCAGTTACTCGACAGGGGTCATTGAAAAACTGTTTTTT
clone_size: -; d_call: -; v_call: TRBV7-9; cdr3_length: 14; j_call: TRBJ2-2; cdr3_aa: CASISGGPTGELFF; cdr3_nt: TGTGCCAGTATCTCCGGGGGACCGACCGGGGAGCTGTTTTTT
clone_size: -; d_call: TRBD2; v_call: TRBV28; cdr3_length: 14; j_call: TRBJ2-3; cdr3_aa: CASRAGGPKDTQYF; cdr3_nt: TGTGCCAGCAGGGCGGGGGGGCCAAAAGATACGCAGTATTTT
clone_size: few; d_call: TRBD2; v_call: TRBV29-1; cdr3_length: 12; j_call: TRBJ2-3; cdr3_aa: CSVVAGADTQYF; cdr3_nt: TGCAGCGTTGTAGCGGGGGCAGATACGCAGTATTTT
clone_size: many; d_call: TRBD1; v_call: TRBV6-5; cdr3_length: 14; j_call: TRBJ2-5; cdr3_aa: CASSSGTVKETQYF; cdr3_nt: TGTGCCAGCAGTTCCGGGACAGTCAAAGAGACCCAGTACTTC
clone_size: -; d_call: TRBD2; v_call: TRBV7-6; cdr3_length: 19; j_call: TRBJ2-1; cdr3_aa: CASRPKLGLAGAPYNEQFF; cdr3_nt: TGTGCCAGCAGACCCAAGTTAGGACTAGCGGGGGCCCCCTACAATGAGCAGTTCTTC
clone_size: -; d_call: -; v_call: TRBV4-1; cdr3_length: 15; j_call: TRBJ1-2; cdr3_aa: CASSQVGPGAYGYTF; cdr3_nt: TGCGCCAGCAGCCAAGTTGGTCCGGGGGCGTATGGCTACACCTTC
clone_size: -; d_call: -; v_call: TRBV7-6; cdr3_length: 14; j_call: TRBJ2-5; cdr3_aa: CASSLGSWAETQYF; cdr3_nt: TGTGCCAGCAGCTTAGGTAGCTGGGCGGAGACCCAGTACTTC
clone_size: few; d_call: -; v_call: TRBV5-1; cdr3_length: 13; j_call: TRBJ2-5; cdr3_aa: CASSLEASRTQYF; cdr3_nt: TGCGCCAGCAGCTTGGAGGCTTCCAGGACCCAGTACTTC
clone_size: -; d_call: -; v_call: TRBV7-8; cdr3_length: 12; j_call: TRBJ1-1; cdr3_aa: CASSLGVQGPFF; cdr3_nt: TGTGCCAGCAGCTTAGGTGTCCAGGGCCCTTTCTTT
clone_size: -; d_call: -; v_call: TRBV6-5; cdr3_length: 12; j_call: TRBJ1-2; cdr3_aa: CASSSISGGYTF; cdr3_nt: TGTGCCAGCAGCTCCATTTCAGGTGGCTACACCTTC
clone_size: -; d_call: TRBD1; v_call: TRBV7-6; cdr3_length: 13; j_call: TRBJ1-2; cdr3_aa: CASSYGTGYGYTF; cdr3_nt: TGTGCCAGCAGCTATGGGACAGGCTATGGCTACACCTTC
clone_size: -; d_call: TRBD1; v_call: TRBV7-9; cdr3_length: 16; j_call: TRBJ2-7; cdr3_aa: CASRNYPSTGGFEQYF; cdr3_nt: TGTGCCAGCAGGAACTACCCCTCGACAGGGGGCTTTGAGCAGTACTTC
clone_size: few; d_call: TRBD2; v_call: TRBV5-4; cdr3_length: 15; j_call: TRBJ2-1; cdr3_aa: CASSAGTSNGDEQFF; cdr3_nt: TGTGCCAGCAGCGCCGGGACTAGTAATGGCGATGAGCAGTTCTTC
clone_size: -; d_call: TRBD1; v_call: TRBV12-3/TRBV12-4; cdr3_length: 14; j_call: TRBJ1-6; cdr3_aa: CASVTTGANSPLHF; cdr3_nt: TGTGCCAGCGTTACGACAGGGGCGAATTCACCCCTCCACTTT
clone_size: many; d_call: TRBD1; v_call: TRBV12-3/TRBV12-4; cdr3_length: 15; j_call: TRBJ1-1; cdr3_aa: CASSLRTGRDTEAFF; cdr3_nt: TGTGCCAGCAGTTTAAGGACAGGGAGGGACACTGAAGCTTTCTTT
clone_size: few; d_call: TRBD1; v_call: TRBV19; cdr3_length: 15; j_call: TRBJ2-1; cdr3_aa: CASRPPGQPYNEQFF; cdr3_nt: TGTGCCAGTAGACCACCGGGACAGCCTTACAATGAGCAGTTCTTC
clone_size: once; d_call: -; v_call: TRBV5-6; cdr3_length: 17; j_call: TRBJ2-2; cdr3_aa: CASSLLSGSSYTGELFF; cdr3_nt: TGTGCCAGCAGCCTACTCTCCGGGTCTTCTTACACCGGGGAGCTGTTTTTT
clone_size: many; d_call: TRBD1; v_call: TRBV5-1; cdr3_length: 15; j_call: TRBJ2-3; cdr3_aa: CASSFRDRGTDTQYF; cdr3_nt: TGCGCCAGCAGCTTCCGGGACAGGGGCACAGATACGCAGTATTTT
clone_size: -; d_call: -; v_call: TRBV29-1; cdr3_length: 13; j_call: TRBJ2-3; cdr3_aa: CSVDPPETDTQYF; cdr3_nt: TGCAGCGTTGATCCCCCAGAGACAGATACGCAGTATTTT
clone_size: -; d_call: -; v_call: TRBV4-1; cdr3_length: 14; j_call: TRBJ2-7; cdr3_aa: CASSLHTSSGEQYF; cdr3_nt: TGCGCCAGCAGCCTCCACACTAGCTCGGGGGAGCAGTACTTC
clone_size: few; d_call: -; v_call: TRBV7-2; cdr3_length: 13; j_call: TRBJ2-1; cdr3_aa: CASSLAQDNEQFF; cdr3_nt: TGTGCCAGCAGCTTAGCCCAGGACAATGAGCAGTTCTTC
clone_size: -; d_call: -; v_call: TRBV5-1; cdr3_length: 14; j_call: TRBJ2-3; cdr3_aa: CASSRGWESNTQYF; cdr3_nt: TGCGCCAGCAGCCGGGGGTGGGAGTCTAATACGCAGTATTTT
clone_size: few; d_call: -; v_call: TRBV4-3; cdr3_length: 13; j_call: TRBJ2-1; cdr3_aa: CASSSLVGGEQFF; cdr3_nt: TGCGCCAGCAGCTCCCTAGTGGGAGGTGAGCAGTTCTTC
clone_size: few; d_call: -; v_call: TRBV12-3/TRBV12-4; cdr3_length: 13; j_call: TRBJ2-2; cdr3_aa: CASRPTGAGELFF; cdr3_nt: TGTGCCAGCAGACCGACTGGGGCCGGGGAGCTGTTTTTT
clone_size: -; d_call: -; v_call: TRBV6-4; cdr3_length: 16; j_call: TRBJ2-1; cdr3_aa: CASSGDRASSYNEQFF; cdr3_nt: TGTGCCAGCAGTGGGGATAGGGCGAGCTCCTACAATGAGCAGTTCTTC
clone_size: few; d_call: -; v_call: TRBV6-2/TRBV6-3; cdr3_length: 12; j_call: TRBJ2-2; cdr3_aa: CASSFGDGELFF; cdr3_nt: TGTGCCAGCTCATTCGGTGACGGGGAGCTGTTTTTT
clone_size: few; d_call: TRBD1; v_call: TRBV14; cdr3_length: 13; j_call: TRBJ2-7; cdr3_aa: CASSLGQGSEQYF; cdr3_nt: TGTGCCAGCAGCCTAGGACAGGGAAGCGAGCAGTACTTC
clone_size: -; d_call: -; v_call: TRBV19; cdr3_length: 14; j_call: TRBJ2-1; cdr3_aa: CASGVGGRYNEQFF; cdr3_nt: TGTGCCAGCGGGGTAGGGGGACGCTACAATGAGCAGTTCTTC
clone_size: few; d_call: TRBD2; v_call: TRBV29-1; cdr3_length: 15; j_call: TRBJ2-1; cdr3_aa: CSVDRAGGGHNEQFF; cdr3_nt: TGCAGCGTCGACCGAGCGGGGGGCGGGCACAATGAGCAGTTCTTC
clone_size: few; d_call: TRBD2; v_call: TRBV7-2; cdr3_length: 15; j_call: TRBJ2-5; cdr3_aa: CASSLVAGVYETQYF; cdr3_nt: TGTGCCAGCAGCTTAGTAGCGGGGGTATATGAGACCCAGTACTTC
clone_size: few; d_call: -; v_call: TRBV7-9; cdr3_length: 11; j_call: TRBJ1-2; cdr3_aa: CASSLEPGYTF; cdr3_nt: TGTGCCAGCAGCTTAGAACCTGGCTACACCTTC
clone_size: few; d_call: -; v_call: TRBV12-3/TRBV12-4; cdr3_length: 15; j_call: TRBJ2-1; cdr3_aa: CASSPRLGPNNEQFF; cdr3_nt: TGTGCCAGCAGCCCCCGGCTGGGGCCAAACAATGAGCAGTTCTTC
clone_size: many; d_call: TRBD1; v_call: TRBV4-1; cdr3_length: 16; j_call: TRBJ1-5; cdr3_aa: CASSQPGQGPNQPQHF; cdr3_nt: TGCGCCAGCAGCCAGCCGGGACAGGGTCCCAATCAGCCCCAGCATTTT
clone_size: -; d_call: TRBD1; v_call: TRBV7-3; cdr3_length: 15; j_call: TRBJ2-7; cdr3_aa: CASSAGTGSSYEQYF; cdr3_nt: TGTGCCAGCAGCGCAGGGACAGGGTCATCCTACGAGCAGTACTTC
clone_size: few; d_call: TRBD2; v_call: TRBV20-1; cdr3_length: 17; j_call: TRBJ2-3; cdr3_aa: CSATGLAGVSSTDTQYF; cdr3_nt: TGCAGTGCTACGGGACTAGCGGGGGTATCTAGCACAGATACGCAGTATTTT
clone_size: few; d_call: -; v_call: TRBV30; cdr3_length: 14; j_call: TRBJ2-2; cdr3_aa: CAWMGTPNTGELFF; cdr3_nt: TGTGCCTGGATGGGGACACCGAACACCGGGGAGCTGTTTTTT
clone_size: -; d_call: -; v_call: TRBV10-3; cdr3_length: 18; j_call: TRBJ2-6; cdr3_aa: CAISESGGRGPGANVLTF; cdr3_nt: TGTGCCATCAGTGAGTCAGGCGGTCGAGGACCTGGGGCCAACGTCCTGACTTTC
clone_size: few; d_call: -; v_call: TRBV2; cdr3_length: 13; j_call: TRBJ1-1; cdr3_aa: CASRPRWDTEAFF; cdr3_nt: TGTGCCAGCAGACCCCGGTGGGACACTGAAGCTTTCTTT
clone_size: -; d_call: -; v_call: TRBV2; cdr3_length: 11; j_call: TRBJ1-2; cdr3_aa: CASSHGLGYTF; cdr3_nt: TGTGCCAGCAGCCACGGACTCGGCTACACCTTC
clone_size: -; d_call: TRBD2; v_call: TRBV6-1; cdr3_length: 15; j_call: TRBJ2-5; cdr3_aa: CASRRLAGLQETQYF; cdr3_nt: TGTGCCAGCAGAAGACTAGCGGGGCTCCAAGAGACCCAGTACTTC